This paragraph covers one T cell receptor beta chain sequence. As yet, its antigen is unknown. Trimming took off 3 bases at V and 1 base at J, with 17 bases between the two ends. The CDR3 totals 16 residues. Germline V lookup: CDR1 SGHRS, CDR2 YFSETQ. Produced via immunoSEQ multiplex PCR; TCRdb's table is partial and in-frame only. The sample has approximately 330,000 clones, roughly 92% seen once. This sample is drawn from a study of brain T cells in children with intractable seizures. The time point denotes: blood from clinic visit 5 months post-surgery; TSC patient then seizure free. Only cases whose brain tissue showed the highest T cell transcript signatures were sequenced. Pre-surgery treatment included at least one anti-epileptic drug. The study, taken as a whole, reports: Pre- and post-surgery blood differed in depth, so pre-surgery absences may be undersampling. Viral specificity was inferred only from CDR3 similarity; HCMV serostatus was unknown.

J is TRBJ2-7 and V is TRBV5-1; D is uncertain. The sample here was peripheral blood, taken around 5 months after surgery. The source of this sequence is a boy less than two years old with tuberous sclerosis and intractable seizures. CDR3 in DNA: TGCGCCAGCAGCTCAATTCCCGACTGGGATTCCTACGAGCAGTACTTC. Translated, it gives CASSSIPDWDSYEQYF. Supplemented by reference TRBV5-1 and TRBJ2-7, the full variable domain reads KAGVTQTPRYLIKTRGQQVTLSCSPISGHRSVSWYQQTPGQGLQFLFEYFSETQRNKGNFPGRFSGRQFSNSRSEMNVSTLELGDSALYLCASSSIPDWDSYEQYFGPGTRLTVT.